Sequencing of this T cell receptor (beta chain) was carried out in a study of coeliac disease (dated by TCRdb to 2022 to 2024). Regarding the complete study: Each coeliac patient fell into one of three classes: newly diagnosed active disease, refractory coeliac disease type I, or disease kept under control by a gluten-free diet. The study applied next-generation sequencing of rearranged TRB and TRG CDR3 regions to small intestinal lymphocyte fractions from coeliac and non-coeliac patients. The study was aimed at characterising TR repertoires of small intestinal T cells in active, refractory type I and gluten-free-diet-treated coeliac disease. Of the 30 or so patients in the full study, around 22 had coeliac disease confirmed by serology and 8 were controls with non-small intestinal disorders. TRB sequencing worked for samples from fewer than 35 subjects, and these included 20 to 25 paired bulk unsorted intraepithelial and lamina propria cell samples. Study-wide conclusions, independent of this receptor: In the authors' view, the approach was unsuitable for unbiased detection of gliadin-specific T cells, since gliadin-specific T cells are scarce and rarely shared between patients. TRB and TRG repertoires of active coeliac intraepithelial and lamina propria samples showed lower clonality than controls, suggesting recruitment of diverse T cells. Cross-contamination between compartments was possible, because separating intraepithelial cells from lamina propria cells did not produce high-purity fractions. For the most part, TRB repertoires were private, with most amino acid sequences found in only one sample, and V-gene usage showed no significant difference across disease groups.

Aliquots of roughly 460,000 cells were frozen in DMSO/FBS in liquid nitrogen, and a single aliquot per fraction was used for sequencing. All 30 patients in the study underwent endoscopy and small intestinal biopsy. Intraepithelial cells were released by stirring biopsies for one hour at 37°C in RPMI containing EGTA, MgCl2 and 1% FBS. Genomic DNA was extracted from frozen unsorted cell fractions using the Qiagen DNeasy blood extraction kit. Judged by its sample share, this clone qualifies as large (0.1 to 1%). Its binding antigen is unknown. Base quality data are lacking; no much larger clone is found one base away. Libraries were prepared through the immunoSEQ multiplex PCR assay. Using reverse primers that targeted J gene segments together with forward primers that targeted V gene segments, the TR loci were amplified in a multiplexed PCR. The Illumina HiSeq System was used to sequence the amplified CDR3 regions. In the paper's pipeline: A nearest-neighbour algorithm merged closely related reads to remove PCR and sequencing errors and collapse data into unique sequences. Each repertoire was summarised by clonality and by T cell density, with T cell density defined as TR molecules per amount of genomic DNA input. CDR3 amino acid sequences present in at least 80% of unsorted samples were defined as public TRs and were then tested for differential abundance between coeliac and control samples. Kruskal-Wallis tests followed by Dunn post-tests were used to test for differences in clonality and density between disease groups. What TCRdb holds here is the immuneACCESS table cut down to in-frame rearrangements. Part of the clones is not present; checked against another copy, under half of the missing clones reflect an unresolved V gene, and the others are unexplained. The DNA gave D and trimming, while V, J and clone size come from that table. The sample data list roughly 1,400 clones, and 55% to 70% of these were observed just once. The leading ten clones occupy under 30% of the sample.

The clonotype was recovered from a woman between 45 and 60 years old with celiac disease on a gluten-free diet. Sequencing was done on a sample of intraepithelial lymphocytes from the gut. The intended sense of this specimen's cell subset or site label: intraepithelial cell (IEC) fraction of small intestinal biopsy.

The DNA is TGTGCCAGTAGTATATACCGAGACAGGGAAAGTGAAAAACTGTTTTTT. Translated, it gives CASSIYRDRESEKLFF. The chain couples TRBV19 to TRBJ1-4; a stretch of 7 junction bases matches TRBD1. Including cysteine and phenylalanine, the CDR3 has 16 amino acids. Of all the DNA, just the CDR3 is kept, 48 bases in frame from base 1. CDR1 LNHDA and CDR2 SQIVND are derived from the germline V gene (reference sequence). V lost 2 bases and J lost 7 bases, and the count of bases not matched to a germline gene is 10. The variable domain in full, with residues beyond the CDR3 obtained from the reference TRBV19 and TRBJ1-4 genes, is DGGITQSPKYLFRKEGQNVTLSCEQNLNHDAMYWYRQDPGQGLRLIYYSQIVNDFQKGDIAEGYSVSREKKESFPLTVTSAQKNPTAFYLCASSIYRDRESEKLFFGSGTQLSVL.